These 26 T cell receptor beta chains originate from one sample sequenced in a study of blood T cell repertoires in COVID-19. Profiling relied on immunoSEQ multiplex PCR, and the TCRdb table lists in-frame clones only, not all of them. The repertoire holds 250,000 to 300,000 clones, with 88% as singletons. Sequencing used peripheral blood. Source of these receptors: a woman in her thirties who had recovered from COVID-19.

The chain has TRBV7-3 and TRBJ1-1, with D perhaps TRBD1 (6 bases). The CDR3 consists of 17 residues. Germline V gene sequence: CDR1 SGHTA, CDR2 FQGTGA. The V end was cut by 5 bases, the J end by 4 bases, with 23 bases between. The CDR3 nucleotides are TGTGCCAGCAGCCCCTTTCAGGGGTCCCGCCTAGGCACTGAAGCTTTCTTT. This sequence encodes CASSPFQGSRLGTEAFF.

The CDR3 bases are TGTGCCAGCACCCAGCGGTTAGCAGACACAGATACGCAGTATTTT. Translated, it gives CASTQRLADTDTQYF. The chain joins TRBV2 to TRBJ2-3, with D perhaps matching TRBD2 (5 bases). CDR1 and CDR2 from the germline V gene are SNHLY and FYNNEI. The CDR3 covers 15 residues. V lost 7 bases and J 2 bases, leaving 16 bases between the germline ends.

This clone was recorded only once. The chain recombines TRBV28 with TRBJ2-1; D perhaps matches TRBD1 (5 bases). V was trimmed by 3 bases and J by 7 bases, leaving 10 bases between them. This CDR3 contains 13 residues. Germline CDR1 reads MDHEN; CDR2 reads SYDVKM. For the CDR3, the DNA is TGTGCCAGCAGTTTCTCTGGGGCGAATGAGCAGTTCTTC. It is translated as CASSFSGANEQFF.

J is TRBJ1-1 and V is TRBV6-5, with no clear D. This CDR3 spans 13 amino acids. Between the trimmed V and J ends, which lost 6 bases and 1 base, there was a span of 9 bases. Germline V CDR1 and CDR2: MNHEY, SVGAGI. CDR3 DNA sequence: TGTGCCAGCAGGTCTCCGGGGAACACTGAAGCTTTCTTT. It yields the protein CASRSPGNTEAFF.

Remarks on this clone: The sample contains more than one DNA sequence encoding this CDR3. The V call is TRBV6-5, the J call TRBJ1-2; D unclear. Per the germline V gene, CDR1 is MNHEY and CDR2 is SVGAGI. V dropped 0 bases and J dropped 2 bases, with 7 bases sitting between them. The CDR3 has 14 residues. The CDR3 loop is CASSYSSSNYGYTF. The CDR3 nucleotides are TGTGCCAGCAGTTACTCGAGCTCAAACTATGGCTACACCTTC.

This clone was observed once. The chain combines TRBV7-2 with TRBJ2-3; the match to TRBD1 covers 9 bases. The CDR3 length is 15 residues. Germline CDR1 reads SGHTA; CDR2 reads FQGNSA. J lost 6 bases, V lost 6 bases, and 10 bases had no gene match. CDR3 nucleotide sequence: TGTGCCAGCAGGGACCGAGGACAGGGGTCTGATACGCAGTATTTT. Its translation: CASRDRGQGSDTQYF.

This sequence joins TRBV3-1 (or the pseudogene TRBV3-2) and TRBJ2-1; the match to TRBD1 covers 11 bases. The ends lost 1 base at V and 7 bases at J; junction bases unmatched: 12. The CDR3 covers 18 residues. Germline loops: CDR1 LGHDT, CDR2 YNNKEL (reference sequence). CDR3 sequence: CASSQGRGQGAFVNEQFF. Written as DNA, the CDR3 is TGTGCCAGCAGCCAAGGTCGCGGACAGGGGGCGTTCGTGAATGAGCAGTTCTTC.

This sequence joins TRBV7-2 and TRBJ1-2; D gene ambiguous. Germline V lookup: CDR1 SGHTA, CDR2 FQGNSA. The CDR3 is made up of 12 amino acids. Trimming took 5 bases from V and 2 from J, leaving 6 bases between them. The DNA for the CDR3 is TGTGCCAGCAGCCCACTCAACTATGGCTACACCTTC. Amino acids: CASSPLNYGYTF.

CDR3 coding DNA: TGTGCCAGCAGACAAACGGGGGGTCTCAGCTCCTACGAGCAGTACTTC. Translated: CASRQTGGLSSYEQYF. The rearrangement joins TRBV28 to TRBJ2-7, with 7 bases lining up with TRBD2. The CDR3 extends over 16 amino acids. The V segment lost 6 bases and the J segment 0 bases; nucleotides outside the gene matches: 11. Germline V gene lookup returns CDR1 MDHEN and CDR2 SYDVKM. Using reference TRBV28 and TRBJ2-7 for the parts outside the CDR3, the full variable domain is DVKVTQSSRYLVKRTGEKVFLECVQDMDHENMFWYRQDPGLGLRLIYFSYDVKMKEKGDIPEGYSVSREKKERFSLILESASTNQTSMYLCASRQTGGLSSYEQYFGPGTRLTVT.

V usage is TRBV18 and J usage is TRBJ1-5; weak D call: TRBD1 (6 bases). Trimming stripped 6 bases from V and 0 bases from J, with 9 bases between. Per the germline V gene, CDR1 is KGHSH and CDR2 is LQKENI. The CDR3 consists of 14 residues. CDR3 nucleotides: TGTGCCAGCTCTGGACAGATTAGCAATCAGCCCCAGCATTTT. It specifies CASSGQISNQPQHF.

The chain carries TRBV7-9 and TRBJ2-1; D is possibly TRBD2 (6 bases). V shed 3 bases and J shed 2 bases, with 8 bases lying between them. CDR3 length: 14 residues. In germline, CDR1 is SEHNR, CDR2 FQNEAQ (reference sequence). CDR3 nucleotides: TGTGCCAGCAGCTTCGGCGGGACCTACAATGAGCAGTTCTTC. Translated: CASSFGGTYNEQFF.

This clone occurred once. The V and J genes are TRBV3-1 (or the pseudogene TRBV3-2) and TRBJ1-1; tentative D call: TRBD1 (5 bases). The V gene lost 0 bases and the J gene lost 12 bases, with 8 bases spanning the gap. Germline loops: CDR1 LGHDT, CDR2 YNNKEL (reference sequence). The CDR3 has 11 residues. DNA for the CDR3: TGTGCCAGCAGCCAAGACGGGGGGACTTTCTTT. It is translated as CASSQDGGTFF.

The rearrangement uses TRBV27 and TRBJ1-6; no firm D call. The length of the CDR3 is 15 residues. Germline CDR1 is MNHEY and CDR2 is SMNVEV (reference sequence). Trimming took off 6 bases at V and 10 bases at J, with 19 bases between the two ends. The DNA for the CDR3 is TGTGCCAGCAGCCTTGCGGGGTCCCATTACTCACCCCTCCACTTT. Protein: CASSLAGSHYSPLHF.

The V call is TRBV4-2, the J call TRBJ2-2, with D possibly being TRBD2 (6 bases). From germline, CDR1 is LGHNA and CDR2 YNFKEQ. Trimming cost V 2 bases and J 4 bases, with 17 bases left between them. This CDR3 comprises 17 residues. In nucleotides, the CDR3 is TGTGCCAGCAGCCAACTACCGGGGGTGGTAGGCACCGGGGAGCTGTTTTTT. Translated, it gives CASSQLPGVVGTGELFF.

In nucleotides, the CDR3 is TGTGCCAGCAGCTTAAGTGGGGGGGCCGCAAAGACCCAGTACTTC. This sequence encodes CASSLSGGAAKTQYF. The gene calls are TRBV7-2 and TRBJ2-5; D might be TRBD2 (7 bases). V was cut by 2 bases and J by 6 bases, with 16 bases left in between. The germline CDR1 and CDR2 sequences are SGHTA and FQGNSA. This CDR3 is 15 amino acids long.

As DNA, the CDR3 is TGCAGTGCTAGTCCCGGACTAGCGAGCTCCTACGAGCAGTACTTC. This sequence encodes CSASPGLASSYEQYF. The rearrangement joins TRBV20-1 to TRBJ2-7; 9 nucleotides line up with TRBD2. The CDR3 runs 15 residues. V shed 3 bases and J 0 bases; nucleotides not matched to a gene: 6. CDR1 DFQATT and CDR2 SNEGSKA come from the germline V gene (reference sequence).

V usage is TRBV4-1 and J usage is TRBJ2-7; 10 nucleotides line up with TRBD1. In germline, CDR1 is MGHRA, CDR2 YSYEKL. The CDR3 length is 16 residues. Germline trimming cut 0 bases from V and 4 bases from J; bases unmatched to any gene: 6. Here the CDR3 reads CASSQEGDRGRYEQYF. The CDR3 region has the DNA TGCGCCAGCAGCCAAGAAGGCGACAGGGGGCGATACGAGCAGTACTTC.

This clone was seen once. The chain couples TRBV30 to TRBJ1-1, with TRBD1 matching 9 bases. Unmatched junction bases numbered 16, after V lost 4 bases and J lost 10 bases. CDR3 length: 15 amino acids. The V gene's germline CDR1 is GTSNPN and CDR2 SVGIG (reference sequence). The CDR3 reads CAWMPGQGFFGGAFF. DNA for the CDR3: TGTGCCTGGATGCCGGGACAGGGATTTTTTGGGGGAGCTTTCTTT. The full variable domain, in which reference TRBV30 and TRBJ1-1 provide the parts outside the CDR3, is SQTIHQWPATLVQPVGSPLSLECTVEGTSNPNLYWYRQAAGRGLQLLFYSVGIGQISSEVPQNLSASRPQDRQFILSSKKLLLSDSGFYLCAWMPGQGFFGGAFFGQGTRLTVV.

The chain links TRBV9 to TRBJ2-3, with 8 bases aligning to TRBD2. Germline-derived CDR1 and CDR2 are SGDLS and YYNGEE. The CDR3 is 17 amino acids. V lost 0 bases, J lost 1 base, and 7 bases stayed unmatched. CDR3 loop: CASSVEWGSGGTDTQYF. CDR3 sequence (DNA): TGTGCCAGCAGCGTAGAGTGGGGTAGCGGGGGCACAGATACGCAGTATTTT.

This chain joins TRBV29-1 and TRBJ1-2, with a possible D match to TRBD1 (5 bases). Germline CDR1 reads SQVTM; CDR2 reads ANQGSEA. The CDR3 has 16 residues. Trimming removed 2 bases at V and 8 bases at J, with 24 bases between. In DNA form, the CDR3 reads TGCAGCGTTGAACCTGGGGAACAGGTCGAGTTGTCGGGCTACACCTTC. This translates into CSVEPGEQVELSGYTF.

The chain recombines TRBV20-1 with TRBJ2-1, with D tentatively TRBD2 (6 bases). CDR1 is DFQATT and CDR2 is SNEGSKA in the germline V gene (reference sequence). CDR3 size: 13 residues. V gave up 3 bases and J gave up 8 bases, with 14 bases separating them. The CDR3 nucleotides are TGCAGTGCTAGTAAGCGGGTAGGGGATGAGCAGTTCTTC. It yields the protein CSASKRVGDEQFF.

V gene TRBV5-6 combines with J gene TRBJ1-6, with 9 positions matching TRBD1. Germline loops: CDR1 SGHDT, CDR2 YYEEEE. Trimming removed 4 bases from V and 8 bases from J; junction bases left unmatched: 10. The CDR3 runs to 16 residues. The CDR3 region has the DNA TGTGCCAGCAGCGCTTTGGGGGGACAGGGTTATTCACCCCTCCACTTT. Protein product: CASSALGGQGYSPLHF.

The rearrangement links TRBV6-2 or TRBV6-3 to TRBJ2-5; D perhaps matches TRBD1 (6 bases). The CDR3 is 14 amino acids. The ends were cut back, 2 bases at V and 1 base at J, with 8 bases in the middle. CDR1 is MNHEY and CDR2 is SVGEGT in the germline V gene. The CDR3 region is CASSYRQVQETQYF. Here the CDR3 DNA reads TGTGCCAGCAGTTACCGACAGGTCCAAGAGACCCAGTACTTC.

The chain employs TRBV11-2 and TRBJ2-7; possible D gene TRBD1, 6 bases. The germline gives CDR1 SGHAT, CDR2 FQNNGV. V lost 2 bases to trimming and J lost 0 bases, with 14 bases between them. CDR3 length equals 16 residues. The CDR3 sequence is CASSLTPTGSSYEQYF. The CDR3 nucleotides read TGTGCCAGCAGCTTAACCCCGACAGGTTCCTCCTACGAGCAGTACTTC.

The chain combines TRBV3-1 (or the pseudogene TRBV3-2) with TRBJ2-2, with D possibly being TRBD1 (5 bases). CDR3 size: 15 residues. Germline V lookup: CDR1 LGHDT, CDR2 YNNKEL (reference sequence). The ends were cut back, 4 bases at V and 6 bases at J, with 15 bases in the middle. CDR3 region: CASSPSDRRPGELFF. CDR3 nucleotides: TGTGCCAGCAGCCCGAGCGACAGAAGGCCCGGGGAGCTGTTTTTT.

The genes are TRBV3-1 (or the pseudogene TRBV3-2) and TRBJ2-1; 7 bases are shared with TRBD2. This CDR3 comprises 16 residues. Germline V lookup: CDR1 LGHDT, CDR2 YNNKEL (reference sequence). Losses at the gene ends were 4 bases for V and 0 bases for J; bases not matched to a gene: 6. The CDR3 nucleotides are TGTGCCAGCAGCCTTCGACTAGCCAGCTCCTACAATGAGCAGTTCTTC. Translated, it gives CASSLRLASSYNEQFF.